This T cell receptor beta chain comes out of a study of blood T cell repertoires in COVID-19. V was cut by 3 bases and J by 3 bases, with 12 bases left in between. CDR3 size: 15 residues. CDR1 is LGHDT and CDR2 is YNNKEL in the germline V gene (reference sequence). This table comes from immunoSEQ multiplex PCR, and its TCRdb copy is limited to in-frame clones, with some not included. The repertoire holds 430,000 or so clones, 80% to 90% seen once, with less than 0.95% in the top ten. The sequence was collected from a man aged 18 to 29 with COVID-19, enrolled during active disease. Sample: peripheral blood. V and J are TRBV3-1 (or the pseudogene TRBV3-2) and TRBJ1-5, with D hard to call. Written as DNA, the CDR3 is TGTGCCAGCAGCCAGCTGCCGTCAGACAATCAGCCCCAGCATTTT. Translating gives CASSQLPSDNQPQHF.